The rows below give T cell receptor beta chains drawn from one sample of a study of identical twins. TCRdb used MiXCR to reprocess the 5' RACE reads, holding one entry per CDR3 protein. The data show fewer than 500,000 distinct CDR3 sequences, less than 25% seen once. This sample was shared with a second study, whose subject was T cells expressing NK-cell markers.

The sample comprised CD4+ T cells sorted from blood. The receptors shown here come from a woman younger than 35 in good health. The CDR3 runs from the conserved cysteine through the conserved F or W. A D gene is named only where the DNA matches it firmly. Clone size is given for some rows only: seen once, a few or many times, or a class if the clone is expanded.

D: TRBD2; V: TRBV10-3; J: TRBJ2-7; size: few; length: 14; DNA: TGTGCCATCAGTGTAGCGCGGGAGGCTTACGAGCAGTACTTC; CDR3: CAISVAREAYEQYF
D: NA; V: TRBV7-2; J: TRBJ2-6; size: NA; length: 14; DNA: TGTGCCAGCCCCTTCGGCCCCGGGGCCAACGTCCTGACTTTC; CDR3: CASPFGPGANVLTF
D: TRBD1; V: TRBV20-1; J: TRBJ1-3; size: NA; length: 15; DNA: TGCAGTGCTAGAGAAACCGGGACAGTGACAAACACCATATATTTT; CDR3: CSARETGTVTNTIYF
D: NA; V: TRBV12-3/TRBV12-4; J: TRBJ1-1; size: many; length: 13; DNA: TGTGCCAGCAGTCCCAGGGAAGGCACTGAAGCTTTCTTT; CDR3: CASSPREGTEAFF
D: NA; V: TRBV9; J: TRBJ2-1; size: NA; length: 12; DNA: TGTGCCAGCAGCGTAGCCGGGTATGAGCAGTTCTTC; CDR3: CASSVAGYEQFF
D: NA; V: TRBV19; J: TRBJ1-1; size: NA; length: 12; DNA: TGTGCCAGTAGTATAGGCCGGTTTGAAGCTTTCTTT; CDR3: CASSIGRFEAFF
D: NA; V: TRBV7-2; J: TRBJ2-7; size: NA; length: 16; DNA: TGTGCCAGCAGCCTATCCCCGGGACAAGGCAAATACGAGCAGTACTTC; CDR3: CASSLSPGQGKYEQYF
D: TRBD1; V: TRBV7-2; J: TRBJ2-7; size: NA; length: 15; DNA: TGTGCCAGCCTTAGTGGCGACAGGGCAGCCTACGAGCAGTACTTC; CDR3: CASLSGDRAAYEQYF
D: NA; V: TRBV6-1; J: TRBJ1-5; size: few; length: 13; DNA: TGTGCCAGCAGTGAGAGGGAAGGTCAGCCCCAGCATTTT; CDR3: CASSEREGQPQHF
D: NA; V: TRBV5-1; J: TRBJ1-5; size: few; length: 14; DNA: TGCGCCAGCAGCTTCATGGGGGGCAATCAGCCCCAGCATTTT; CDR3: CASSFMGGNQPQHF
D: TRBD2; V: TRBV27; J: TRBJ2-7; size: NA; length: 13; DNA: TGTGCCAGCAGTTTTAACGGGAGGTGGGAGCAGTACTTC; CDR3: CASSFNGRWEQYF
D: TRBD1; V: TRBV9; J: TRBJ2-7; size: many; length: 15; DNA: TGTGCCAGCAGTCCTACCGGGACAGGGGGCTACGAGCAGTACTTC; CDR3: CASSPTGTGGYEQYF
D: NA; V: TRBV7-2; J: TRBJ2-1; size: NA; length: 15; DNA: TGTGCCAGCAGCTTAGTCTCAGGGACCTACAATGAGCAGTTCTTC; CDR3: CASSLVSGTYNEQFF
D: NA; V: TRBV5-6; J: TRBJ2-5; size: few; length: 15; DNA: TGTGCCAGCAGCTTGGGGAGGTCCACTTGGGAGACCCAGTACTTC; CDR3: CASSLGRSTWETQYF
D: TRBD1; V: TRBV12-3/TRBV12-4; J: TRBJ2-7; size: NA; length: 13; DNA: TGTGCCAGCAGACCCGGGACAGGCTACGAGCAGTACTTC; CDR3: CASRPGTGYEQYF
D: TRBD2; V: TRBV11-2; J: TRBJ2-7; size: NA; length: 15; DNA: TGTGCCAGCAGCTTGGGACTAGCGGCGAGATACGAGCAGTACTTC; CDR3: CASSLGLAARYEQYF
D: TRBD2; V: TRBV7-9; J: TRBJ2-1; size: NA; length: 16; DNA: TGTGCCAGCAGCTTAGAGCTAGCGGGAGGGGCTGATGAGCAGTTCTTC; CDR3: CASSLELAGGADEQFF
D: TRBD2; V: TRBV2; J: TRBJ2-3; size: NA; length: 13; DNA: TGTGCCAGCAGGAGCGGGAGGACAGATACGCAGTATTTT; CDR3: CASRSGRTDTQYF
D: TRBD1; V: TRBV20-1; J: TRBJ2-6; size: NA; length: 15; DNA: TGCAGTGCTACGACAGGGTCCGCGGGGGCCAACGTCCTGACTTTC; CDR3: CSATTGSAGANVLTF
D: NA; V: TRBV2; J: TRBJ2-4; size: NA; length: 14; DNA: TGTGCCAGCCACCCCAGTTGGGCCAAAAACATTCAGTACTTC; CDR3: CASHPSWAKNIQYF
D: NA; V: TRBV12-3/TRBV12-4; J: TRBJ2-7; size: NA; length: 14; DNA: TGTGCCAGCAGTCTGGACGGTGTAATCTACGAGCAGTACTTC; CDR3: CASSLDGVIYEQYF
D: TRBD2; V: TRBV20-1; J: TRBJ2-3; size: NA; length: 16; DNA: TGCAGTGCTAGAGATCAGGGACTAGCGGGAGGAGATACGCAGTATTTT; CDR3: CSARDQGLAGGDTQYF
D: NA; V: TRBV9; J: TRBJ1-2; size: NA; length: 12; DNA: TGTGCCAGCAGCGACGGGACGGCCGGTGTCACCTTC; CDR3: CASSDGTAGVTF
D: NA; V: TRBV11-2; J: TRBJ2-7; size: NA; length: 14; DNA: TGTGCCAGCAGCTTAGTTCGGGGTCCCTACGAGCAGTACTTC; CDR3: CASSLVRGPYEQYF
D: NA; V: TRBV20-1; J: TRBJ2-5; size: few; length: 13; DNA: TGCAGTGCTAATCGGCAGCACCAAGAGACCCAGTACTTC; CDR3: CSANRQHQETQYF
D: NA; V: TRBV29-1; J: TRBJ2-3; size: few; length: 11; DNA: TGCAGCGGCGTATCCGGGGATACGCAGTATTTT; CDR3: CSGVSGDTQYF
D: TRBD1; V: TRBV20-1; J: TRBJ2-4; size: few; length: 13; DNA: TGCAGTGCCTGGGGACAGGGATTTGACATTCAGTACTTC; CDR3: CSAWGQGFDIQYF
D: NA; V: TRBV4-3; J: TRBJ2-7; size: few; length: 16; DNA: TGCGCCAGCAGCCAAGGGACTACTTCAATCCCCTACGAGCAGTACTTC; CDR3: CASSQGTTSIPYEQYF
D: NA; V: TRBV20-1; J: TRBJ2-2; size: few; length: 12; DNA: TGCAGTGCCCGACGGGGGCTATCGGAGCTGTTTTTT; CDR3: CSARRGLSELFF
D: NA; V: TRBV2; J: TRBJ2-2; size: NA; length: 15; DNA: TGTGCCAGCAGTTCTGGCGACCCGAGCACCGGGGAGCTGTTTTTT; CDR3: CASSSGDPSTGELFF
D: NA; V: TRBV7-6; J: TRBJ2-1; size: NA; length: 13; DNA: TGTGCCAGCAGCTTAGGGGCTGGGGATGAGCAGTTCTTC; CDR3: CASSLGAGDEQFF
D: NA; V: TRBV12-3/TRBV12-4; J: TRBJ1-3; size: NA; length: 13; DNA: TGTGCCAGCAGTCTCTTCTCTGGAAACACCATATATTTT; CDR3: CASSLFSGNTIYF
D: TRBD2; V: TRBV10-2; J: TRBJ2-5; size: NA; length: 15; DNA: TGCGCCAGCACTAGGACTAGCGGGAGAGGGGAGACCCAGTACTTC; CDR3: CASTRTSGRGETQYF
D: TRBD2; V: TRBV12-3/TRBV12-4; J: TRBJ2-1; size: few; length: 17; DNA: TGTGCCAGCAGTCCCCATAGCGGGGGGCCATCCTACAATGAGCAGTTCTTC; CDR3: CASSPHSGGPSYNEQFF
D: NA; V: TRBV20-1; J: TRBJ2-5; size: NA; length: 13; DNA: TGCAGTGCTCCACCCGGGACACAAGAGACCCAGTACTTC; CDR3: CSAPPGTQETQYF
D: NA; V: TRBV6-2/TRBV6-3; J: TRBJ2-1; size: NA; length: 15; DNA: TGTGCCAGCAGTTCCCCGGCCTCTAGCGGCGAACAGGGGATCTTC; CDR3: CASSSPASSGEQGIF
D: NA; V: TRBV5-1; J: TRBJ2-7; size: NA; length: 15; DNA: TGCGCCAGCAGCAGGGACGCTAAGGGGGCCTACGAGCAGTACTTC; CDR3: CASSRDAKGAYEQYF
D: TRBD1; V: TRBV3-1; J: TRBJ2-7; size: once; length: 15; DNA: TGTGCCAGCAGCCAAGGGGGACAGGGCGTCGACGAGCAGTACTTC; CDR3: CASSQGGQGVDEQYF
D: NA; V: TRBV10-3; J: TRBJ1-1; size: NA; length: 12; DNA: TGTGCCTCGGGGAGGGAGAACACTGAAGCTTTCTTT; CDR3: CASGRENTEAFF
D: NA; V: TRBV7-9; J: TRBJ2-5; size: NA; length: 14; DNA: TGTGCCAGCAGCTTAGGGAACAGCCAAGAGACCCAGTACTTC; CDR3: CASSLGNSQETQYF
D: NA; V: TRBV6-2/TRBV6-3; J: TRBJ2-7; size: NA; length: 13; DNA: TGTGCCAGCAGTTACCGGGCCCCCTACGAGCAGTACTTC; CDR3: CASSYRAPYEQYF
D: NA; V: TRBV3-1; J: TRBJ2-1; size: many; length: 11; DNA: TGTGCCAGCATAAGCCACAATGAGCAGTTCTTC; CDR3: CASISHNEQFF
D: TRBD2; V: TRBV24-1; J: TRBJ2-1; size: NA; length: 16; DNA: TGTGCCACCAGTGGCGGGACTAGCGGGGGGTACAATGAGCAGTTCTTC; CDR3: CATSGGTSGGYNEQFF
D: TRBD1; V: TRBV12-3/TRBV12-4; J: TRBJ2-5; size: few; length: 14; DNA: TGTGCCAGCAGCGTCGGACAGGGGATGGAGACCCAGTACTTC; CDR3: CASSVGQGMETQYF
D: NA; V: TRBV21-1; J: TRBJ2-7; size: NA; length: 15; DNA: TGTGCCAGCAGTGCGGACGGGGGGCGATTAGCCGAGCAGTACTTC; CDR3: CASSADGGRLAEQYF
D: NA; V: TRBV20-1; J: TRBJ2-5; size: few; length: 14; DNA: TGCAGTGCCGAATCCGGGACCAGGGAAGAGACCCAGTACTTC; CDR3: CSAESGTREETQYF
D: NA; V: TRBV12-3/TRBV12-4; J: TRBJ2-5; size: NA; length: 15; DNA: TGTGCCAGCAGTCCCCGGCAGGCCGCGGGGGAGACCCAGTACTTC; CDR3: CASSPRQAAGETQYF